This T cell receptor beta chain was sequenced for a study of cytomegalovirus exposure and HLA in healthy donors. Primers for the PCR totalled 60 Vbeta and 13 Jbeta. Some clones are missing from TCRdb's copy, which holds only in-frame ones; the method was immunoSEQ multiplex PCR. The sample holds about 160,000 clones, 84% seen once. The V end lost 0 bases, the J end lost 3 bases, and 15 bases lay between the germline ends. Per germline, CDR1 SGHTA and CDR2 FQGTGA. CDR3 size: 16 residues. The receptor was isolated from a man in his thirties or forties in good health and CMV-seronegative. The sample was PBMCs. This chain uses TRBV7-3 with TRBJ2-7; TRBD2 might be the D (7 bases). The CDR3 reads CASSLTGGGSGYEQYF. As DNA, the CDR3 is TGTGCCAGCAGCTTAACAGGGGGGGGGAGCGGCTACGAGCAGTACTTC.